Presented here are 18 T cell receptor beta chains from one specimen sequenced in a study of radiotherapy plus CTLA-4 blockade in lung cancer listed by TCRdb under 2018. The library was prepared using the immunoSEQ multiplex PCR assay. TCRdb limited this immuneACCESS table to in-frame rearrangements with V and J called. A share of clones is missing; checked studies link under half to unresolved V genes, and the rest is unexplained. Within this sample are fewer than 45,000 clones, with 72% of them counted one time only. The ten largest clones represent approximately 11% of the sample. The sample consisted of peripheral blood, taken from a patient treated with radiotherapy plus ipilimumab. The receptors were gathered from a human donor with non-small cell lung cancer who had stable disease on radiotherapy plus ipilimumab.

The chain employs TRBV7-2 and TRBJ1-4, with 9 bases fitting TRBD1. CDR3 length equals 17 residues. The J segment lost 1 base and the V segment lost 5 bases, leaving 8 bases of the junction unmatched. Germline values: CDR1 SGHTA, CDR2 FQGNSA. In DNA form, the CDR3 reads TGTGCCAGCAGCCCACTTTACAGGGGGCGAACTAATGAAAAACTGTTTTTT. Its protein is CASSPLYRGRTNEKLFF.

The rearrangement uses TRBV7-2 and TRBJ1-2; tentatively, D is TRBD1 (5 bases). The V end lost 5 bases, the J end lost 7 bases, and 11 bases lay between the germline ends. The CDR3 totals 12 residues. Germline V gives CDR1 SGHTA, CDR2 FQGNSA. CDR3 residues: CASSGRGGGYTF. The CDR3 DNA reads as TGTGCCAGCAGCGGGAGGGGCGGTGGCTACACCTTC.

The chain employs TRBV10-1 and TRBJ1-1, with D perhaps matching TRBD1 (5 bases). The germline CDR1 and CDR2 sequences are WNHNN and SYGVQD (reference sequence). The V end was cut by 1 base, the J end by 1 base, with 13 bases between. The CDR3 loop spans 16 amino acids. CDR3: CASSEFPGQGNTEAFF. The CDR3 nucleotides are TGCGCCAGCAGTGAGTTTCCAGGCCAGGGGAACACTGAAGCTTTCTTT.

V is TRBV7-8 and J is TRBJ2-5; D not certain. With 5 bases removed from V and 3 bases from J, the gap between germline ends came to 7 bases. This CDR3 is built from 12 residues. Per germline, CDR1 SGHVS and CDR2 FQNEAQ. CDR3 bases: TGTGCCAGCAGCATCCAAAAAGAGACCCAGTACTTC. Its protein product is CASSIQKETQYF.

The sample holds a few counts of this clone. The CDR3 loop is CASSYNQRTANTEAFF. Here the CDR3 DNA reads TGTGCCAGCAGTTACAACCAACGGACAGCAAACACTGAAGCTTTCTTT. The rearrangement uses TRBV6-5 and TRBJ1-1; TRBD1 is a possible D gene (6 bases). This CDR3 contains 16 residues. V was shortened by 2 bases and J by 2 bases, with 15 bases between the two germline ends. The germline CDR1 and CDR2 sequences are MNHEY and SVGAGI.

This chain connects TRBV6-6 to TRBJ1-4, with a tentative D call TRBD1 (5 bases). The CDR3 has 13 residues. The germline V gene encodes CDR1 MNHNY and CDR2 SVGAGI (reference sequence). Trimming took 5 bases from V and 7 from J, leaving 11 bases between them. DNA of the CDR3: TGTGCCAGCAGTCGGGGGTTCGGTGAAAAACTGTTTTTT. Translated, it gives CASSRGFGEKLFF.

This clone was seen a single time. The rearrangement joins TRBV19 to TRBJ2-1; 7 nucleotides align to TRBD2. The CDR3 is 16 amino acids. Trimming at V came to 1 base and at J to 6 bases, leaving 9 bases not matched to a gene. Germline V gene data show CDR1 as LNHDA and CDR2 as SQIVND (reference sequence). CDR3 in DNA: TGTGCCAGTAGTATAGGGGGAGCGGGACGCCGCAATGAGCAGTTCTTC. Translation: CASSIGGAGRRNEQFF.

The chain carries TRBV7-9 and TRBJ2-7; D is ambiguous. Germline CDR1 is SEHNR and CDR2 is FQNEAQ (reference sequence). The CDR3 totals 13 residues. Trimming took 3 bases from V and 2 from J, leaving 8 bases between them. Here the CDR3 DNA reads TGTGCCAGCAGCTTTAACACCGCCTACGAGCAGTACTTC. Translation: CASSFNTAYEQYF. Supplemented by reference TRBV7-9 and TRBJ2-7, the full variable domain reads DTGVSQNPRHKITKRGQNVTFRCDPISEHNRLYWYRQTLGQGPEFLTYFQNEAQLEKSRLLSDRFSAERPKGSFSTLEIQRTEQGDSAMYLCASSFNTAYEQYFGPGTRLTVT.

This clone appeared a few times. The chain has TRBV7-8 and TRBJ1-3; D may be TRBD1 (6 bases). The germline V gene encodes CDR1 SGHVS and CDR2 FQNEAQ. CDR3 length equals 16 residues. V lost 1 base, J lost 0 bases, and 10 bases lay in between. CDR3 in DNA: TGTGCCAGCAGCTTAGGAACACAGGGCTCTGGAAACACCATATATTTT. The encoded protein is CASSLGTQGSGNTIYF.

The chain couples TRBV27 to TRBJ1-5; 8 bases align to TRBD1. The CDR3 has 14 residues. J was trimmed by 6 bases and V by 3 bases; bases with no gene match: 4. Germline lookup yields CDR1 MNHEY and CDR2 SMNVEV (reference sequence). The CDR3 DNA reads as TGTGCCAGCAGTTTCCGGCAGGGGGCTCAGCCCCAGCATTTT. Translation: CASSFRQGAQPQHF.

This clone has a single count. The chain combines TRBV11-2 with TRBJ1-2; perhaps TRBD1 as D (5 bases). The CDR3 has 13 residues. The germline gives CDR1 SGHAT, CDR2 FQNNGV. V dropped 1 base and J dropped 4 bases, with 7 bases sitting between them. In DNA, the CDR3 is TGTGCCAGCAGCTTAGGCAGGGTCTATGGCTACACCTTC. Translation: CASSLGRVYGYTF.

The gene calls are TRBV5-6 and TRBJ1-6; weak D call: TRBD1 (5 bases). The V and J ends lost 2 bases and 4 bases respectively, with 13 bases between them. The CDR3 covers 16 residues. The germline V gene encodes CDR1 SGHDT and CDR2 YYEEEE. The CDR3 region has the DNA TGTGCCAGCAGCTTAATTGGTGACAGATATAATTCACCCCTCCACTTT. It specifies CASSLIGDRYNSPLHF.

The J gene is TRBJ2-7, the V gene TRBV6-6, with 9 bases that match TRBD1. The CDR3 is made up of 16 amino acids. The V segment lost 6 bases and the J segment 5 bases; nucleotides outside the gene matches: 14. Germline V lookup: CDR1 MNHNY, CDR2 SVGAGI (reference sequence). This CDR3 is CASSFRGWDRAHEQYF. The CDR3 bases are TGTGCCAGCAGCTTCCGGGGGTGGGACAGGGCCCACGAGCAGTACTTC.

The chain joins TRBV7-9 to TRBJ1-5, with no clear D. The germline V and J ends were trimmed by 1 base and 3 bases, with 7 bases remaining between them. The CDR3 contains 14 residues. In germline, CDR1 is SEHNR, CDR2 FQNEAQ (reference sequence). CDR3 amino acids: CASSLDFSNQPQHF. In DNA form, the CDR3 reads TGTGCCAGCAGCTTAGACTTCTCCAATCAGCCCCAGCATTTT.

The chain couples TRBV11-3 to TRBJ2-3; the D is unclear. There are 14 residues in the CDR3. V was pared by 5 bases and J by 3 bases, with 12 bases between. Germline V gene lookup returns CDR1 SGHNT and CDR2 YENEEA. CDR3: CASSHGLTTDTQYF. CDR3 coding DNA: TGTGCCAGCAGCCACGGGTTAACGACAGATACGCAGTATTTT. Full variable domain (outside the CDR3, taken from reference TRBV11-3 and TRBJ2-3): EAGVVQSPRYKIIEKKQPVAFWCNPISGHNTLYWYLQNLGQGPELLIRYENEEAVDDSQLPKDRFSAERLKGVDSTLKIQPAELGDSAVYLCASSHGLTTDTQYFGPGTRLTVL.

The rearrangement links TRBV4-1 to TRBJ2-7, with 7 nucleotides matching TRBD2. The CDR3 length is 17 residues. The germline CDR1 and CDR2 sequences are MGHRA and YSYEKL. V gave up 1 base and J gave up 0 bases; unmatched junction bases: 9. As DNA, the CDR3 is TGCGCCAGCAGCCAAGCGGGTGCGGGGGTCTACTCCTACGAGCAGTACTTC. Translation gives CASSQAGAGVYSYEQYF.

The chain carries TRBV6-5 and TRBJ1-6, with D unresolved. The V end was cut by 6 bases, the J end by 7 bases, with 13 bases between. Germline assignment: CDR1 MNHEY and CDR2 SVGAGI. The CDR3 is made up of 14 amino acids. The CDR3 coding sequence is TGTGCCAGCAGGGTATACCGGTGGAATTCACCCCTCCACTTT. Protein product: CASRVYRWNSPLHF.

The rearrangement uses TRBV18 and TRBJ2-7; D is uncertain. This CDR3 region has 11 residues. Trimming shortened V by 5 bases and J by 10 bases, and 12 bases separated the two germline ends. The germline gives CDR1 KGHSH, CDR2 LQKENI. The chain's CDR3 is CASSSDSQQYF. The CDR3 bases are TGTGCCAGCTCATCAGACTCTCAACAGTACTTC.